What follows is one T cell receptor (beta chain) and its context. The data belong to a study of CD8+CD57+ T cells in acquired aplastic anemia. The overall study: Average DNA yield from sorted CD4+ and CD8+ cells was approximately 3 ug.

CDR1 and CDR2 (germline): WSHSY, SAAADI. CDR3 length equals 13 residues. The V and J ends lost 6 bases and 2 bases respectively, with 11 bases between them. Those patients picked for sequencing had displayed CD8+CD57+ cell expansion on flow cytometry. Investigators profiled TCR beta VDJ and CDR3 from genomic DNA template. MiXCR was run by TCRdb on the reads, yielding one entry per CDR3 protein. The sample lists under 200,000 distinct CDR3 sequences; 48% were seen once. Sequenced sample: sorted CD4+, CD8+, or CD8+CD57+ T cells (not recorded which) from PBMCs. The clonotype originates from a human donor with aplastic anemia. The chain joins TRBV10-2 to TRBJ2-7; D may be TRBD1 or TRBD2 (6 bases each). For the CDR3, the DNA is TGCGCCAGCAGCCCAGGGGAGGCCTACGAGCAGTACTTC. Its translation is CASSPGEAYEQYF.